A selection of T cell receptor beta chains follows, all from one sample in a study of T cells in Graves' hyperthyroidism and ophthalmopathy. TCRdb redid the calling of the multiplex PCR reads with MiXCR, one entry per CDR3 protein. The sample has hundreds of thousands of distinct CDR3 sequences; just under 45% are singletons. Sequenced: peripheral blood or thyroid tissue (not recorded which). The receptor set was obtained from an adult man with Graves' disease, either hyperthyroidism or ophthalmopathy (not recorded which). Both conserved end residues are part of each CDR3. Each record gives: CDR3 protein, CDR3 DNA, clone size, D gene, J gene, V gene. A D gene is named only where the DNA matches it firmly. A row's size may be missing; if present it is once, few, many or a size class.

CDR3 protein: CASSELGQHNEKLFF
CDR3 DNA: TGTGCCAGCAGTGAACTAGGACAGCATAATGAAAAACTGTTTTTT
clone size: NA
D gene: NA
J gene: TRBJ1-4
V gene: TRBV11-2

CDR3 protein: CAISGGTRDYEKLFF
CDR3 DNA: TGTGCCATCAGTGGGGGAACACGGGATTATGAAAAACTGTTTTTT
clone size: NA
D gene: NA
J gene: TRBJ1-4
V gene: TRBV10-3

CDR3 protein: CSARGGPWGSPLHF
CDR3 DNA: TGCAGTGCTAGAGGGGGTCCTTGGGGCTCACCCCTCCACTTT
clone size: many
D gene: NA
J gene: TRBJ1-6
V gene: TRBV20-1

CDR3 protein: CSARDRAAVMNTEAFF
CDR3 DNA: TGCAGTGCTAGAGATCGGGCAGCGGTCATGAACACTGAAGCTTTCTTT
clone size: NA
D gene: NA
J gene: TRBJ1-1
V gene: TRBV20-1

CDR3 protein: CSARARGAVGATEAFF
CDR3 DNA: TGCAGTGCTAGGGCCAGGGGGGCAGTCGGTGCCACTGAAGCTTTCTTT
clone size: NA
D gene: TRBD1
J gene: TRBJ1-1
V gene: TRBV20-1

CDR3 protein: CASISPQYF
CDR3 DNA: TGCGCCAGCATTTCTCCCCAGTACTTC
clone size: NA
D gene: NA
J gene: TRBJ2-5
V gene: TRBV5-1

CDR3 protein: CASSGPQGIQETQYF
CDR3 DNA: TGTGCCAGCAGTGGCCCACAAGGGATACAAGAGACCCAGTACTTC
clone size: few
D gene: NA
J gene: TRBJ2-5
V gene: TRBV2

CDR3 protein: CASSRDRARANTGELFF
CDR3 DNA: TGTGCCAGCAGCCGAGACAGGGCCAGGGCGAACACCGGGGAGCTGTTTTTT
clone size: NA
D gene: TRBD1
J gene: TRBJ2-2
V gene: TRBV14

CDR3 protein: CASRRGLNEKLFF
CDR3 DNA: TGTGCCAGCCGCAGGGGCTTGAATGAAAAACTGTTTTTT
clone size: many
D gene: NA
J gene: TRBJ1-4
V gene: TRBV2

CDR3 protein: CASSLAGASLYF
CDR3 DNA: TGTGCCAGCAGCCTGGCGGGGGCCTCGTTGTACTTC
clone size: NA
D gene: NA
J gene: TRBJ2-5
V gene: TRBV7-8

CDR3 protein: CASSSRGRDGYTF
CDR3 DNA: TGTGCCAGCAGTAGCCGAGGGAGGGATGGCTACACCTTC
clone size: once
D gene: NA
J gene: TRBJ1-2
V gene: TRBV12-3/TRBV12-4

CDR3 protein: CASGETAQANSPLHF
CDR3 DNA: TGTGCCAGCGGGGAGACAGCTCAAGCCAATTCACCCCTCCACTTT
clone size: many
D gene: NA
J gene: TRBJ1-6
V gene: TRBV2

CDR3 protein: CAISGGQGASQPQHF
CDR3 DNA: TGTGCCATCAGTGGAGGACAGGGGGCCAGTCAGCCCCAGCATTTT
clone size: NA
D gene: TRBD1
J gene: TRBJ1-5
V gene: TRBV10-3

CDR3 protein: CAISVDTIHSGANVLTF
CDR3 DNA: TGTGCCATCAGTGTGGACACTATTCACTCTGGGGCCAACGTCCTGACTTTC
clone size: NA
D gene: NA
J gene: TRBJ2-6
V gene: TRBV10-3

CDR3 protein: CAWATSAGGNQPQHF
CDR3 DNA: TGTGCCTGGGCGACATCGGCGGGAGGCAATCAGCCCCAGCATTTT
clone size: NA
D gene: NA
J gene: TRBJ1-5
V gene: TRBV19

CDR3 protein: CASSLVAGGADTGELFF
CDR3 DNA: TGCGCCAGCAGCTTGGTGGCAGGGGGCGCGGACACCGGGGAGCTGTTTTTT
clone size: NA
D gene: TRBD1
J gene: TRBJ2-2
V gene: TRBV5-1

CDR3 protein: CASSDGTGTRTEAFF
CDR3 DNA: TGTGCCAGCAGCGACGGGACAGGGACGCGCACTGAAGCTTTCTTT
clone size: NA
D gene: TRBD1
J gene: TRBJ1-1
V gene: TRBV7-9

CDR3 protein: CASSESGTGEKLFF
CDR3 DNA: TGCGCCAGCAGCGAATCAGGGACGGGTGAAAAACTGTTTTTT
clone size: few
D gene: NA
J gene: TRBJ1-4
V gene: TRBV5-1

CDR3 protein: CASSQVGRNSGYTF
CDR3 DNA: TGTGCCAGCAGCCAAGTAGGGCGGAATAGTGGCTACACCTTC
clone size: few
D gene: NA
J gene: TRBJ1-2
V gene: TRBV7-2

CDR3 protein: CASSESREGNQPQHF
CDR3 DNA: TGTGCCAGCAGTGAGAGCAGGGAGGGCAATCAGCCCCAGCATTTT
clone size: NA
D gene: NA
J gene: TRBJ1-5
V gene: TRBV2

CDR3 protein: CSGASGSSFQETQYF
CDR3 DNA: TGCAGCGGAGCTAGCGGGAGCTCATTCCAAGAGACCCAGTACTTC
clone size: NA
D gene: TRBD2
J gene: TRBJ2-5
V gene: TRBV29-1

CDR3 protein: CATSGKQNTGELFF
CDR3 DNA: TGTGCCACCAGTGGGAAACAGAACACCGGGGAGCTGTTTTTT
clone size: NA
D gene: NA
J gene: TRBJ2-2
V gene: TRBV24-1

CDR3 protein: CASALGSTNGYTF
CDR3 DNA: TGTGCCAGCGCTCTAGGGAGTACGAATGGCTACACCTTC
clone size: NA
D gene: NA
J gene: TRBJ1-2
V gene: TRBV25-1

CDR3 protein: CSAATGGRPSGYTF
CDR3 DNA: TGCAGCGCAGCGACAGGGGGGCGTCCTAGCGGCTACACCTTC
clone size: NA
D gene: TRBD1
J gene: TRBJ1-2
V gene: TRBV29-1

CDR3 protein: CSVSGTDGYTF
CDR3 DNA: TGCAGCGTATCCGGGACAGATGGCTACACCTTC
clone size: NA
D gene: TRBD1
J gene: TRBJ1-2
V gene: TRBV29-1

CDR3 protein: CASSGQGAGTEAFF
CDR3 DNA: TGTGCCAGCAGTGGACAGGGGGCTGGAACTGAAGCTTTCTTT
clone size: once
D gene: TRBD1
J gene: TRBJ1-1
V gene: TRBV6-1

CDR3 protein: CASSRSQGPEKLFF
CDR3 DNA: TGCGCCAGCAGCAGGTCACAGGGGCCGGAAAAACTGTTTTTT
clone size: NA
D gene: TRBD1
J gene: TRBJ1-4
V gene: TRBV5-1

CDR3 protein: CSAVDSVSGNTIYF
CDR3 DNA: TGCAGTGCTGTGGACAGCGTCTCTGGAAACACCATATATTTT
clone size: once
D gene: NA
J gene: TRBJ1-3
V gene: TRBV20-1

CDR3 protein: CASSQGRGQVYGEAQYF
CDR3 DNA: TGCGCCAGCAGCCAAGGACGGGGGCAGGTATATGGTGAGGCCCAGTACTTC
clone size: NA
D gene: NA
J gene: TRBJ2-5
V gene: TRBV4-1

CDR3 protein: CASSLRVGGTASGGYTF
CDR3 DNA: TGTGCCAGCAGTTTAAGGGTGGGGGGGACCGCCAGCGGTGGCTACACCTTC
clone size: NA
D gene: NA
J gene: TRBJ1-2
V gene: TRBV12-3/TRBV12-4

CDR3 protein: CAISSGTDLSEQYF
CDR3 DNA: TGTGCCATCAGTTCGGGGACCGATCTCAGCGAGCAGTACTTC
clone size: many
D gene: NA
J gene: TRBJ2-7
V gene: TRBV10-3

CDR3 protein: CASELLDRGDEQYF
CDR3 DNA: TGTGCCAGCGAGCTCCTGGACAGGGGGGACGAGCAGTACTTC
clone size: many
D gene: TRBD1
J gene: TRBJ2-7
V gene: TRBV2

CDR3 protein: CSFDRLGRPNTEAFF
CDR3 DNA: TGCAGCTTCGACCGCCTCGGACGACCGAACACTGAAGCTTTCTTT
clone size: NA
D gene: NA
J gene: TRBJ1-1
V gene: TRBV29-1

CDR3 protein: CASSQGPSREQYF
CDR3 DNA: TGTGCCAGCAGCCAAGGGCCTTCTCGAGAGCAGTACTTC
clone size: few
D gene: NA
J gene: TRBJ2-7
V gene: TRBV7-9

CDR3 protein: CASSLDRGHSPLHF
CDR3 DNA: TGTGCCAGCAGCTTAGACAGGGGGCATTCACCCCTCCACTTT
clone size: NA
D gene: TRBD1
J gene: TRBJ1-6
V gene: TRBV7-9

CDR3 protein: CASSPGLGFTDTQYF
CDR3 DNA: TGCGCCAGCAGTCCTGGACTAGGCTTCACAGATACGCAGTATTTT
clone size: NA
D gene: TRBD2
J gene: TRBJ2-3
V gene: TRBV5-1

CDR3 protein: CASSYLQGTGELFF
CDR3 DNA: TGTGCCAGCAGTTACTTACAGGGAACCGGGGAGCTGTTTTTT
clone size: NA
D gene: NA
J gene: TRBJ2-2
V gene: TRBV6-5

CDR3 protein: CASAEGNTIYF
CDR3 DNA: TGTGCCAGCGCTGAGGGGAACACCATATATTTT
clone size: NA
D gene: NA
J gene: TRBJ1-3
V gene: TRBV2

CDR3 protein: CASSATGWQETQYF
CDR3 DNA: TGCGCCAGCAGCGCGACAGGGTGGCAAGAGACCCAGTACTTC
clone size: few
D gene: TRBD1
J gene: TRBJ2-5
V gene: TRBV5-1

CDR3 protein: CASSLAQGAREKLFF
CDR3 DNA: TGTGCCAGCAGCTTAGCGCAGGGGGCGCGTGAAAAACTGTTTTTT
clone size: NA
D gene: TRBD1
J gene: TRBJ1-4
V gene: TRBV7-6